This TCR beta chain stems from a study of long-term antiretroviral therapy in people with HIV. Study in general: The oldest samples precede the 2015 immediate-ART recommendation by about a decade.

An immunoSEQ assay, version v3.0, was performed at survey level. Data came from immunoSEQ multiplex PCR; TCRdb stores just in-frame clones and leaves some out. The sample records about 11,000 clones, around 80% being singletons. Germline V gene data show CDR1 as MNHEY and CDR2 as SVGAGI. V lost 4 bases, J lost 6 bases, and 12 bases lay in between. The CDR3 totals 13 residues. The study's findings and limits: The repertoire was dominated at all time points by clones expanded before ART. Records did not include ART adherence, viral resistance or therapy changes.

As concerns this clone: Its target is unknown.

This receptor was obtained from a man in his fifties or sixties with HIV. Here the sequenced sample was unsorted PBMCs, taken approximately 7 years after starting antiretroviral therapy. The chain uses TRBV6-5 and TRBJ1-2, with a tentative D call TRBD1 (5 bases). CDR3 loop: CASSWDPGNGYTF. The CDR3 DNA reads TGTGCCAGCAGTTGGGACCCAGGGAATGGCTACACCTTC.